This is a list of T cell receptor beta chains from one sample in a study of blood T cell repertoires in COVID-19. Assay: immunoSEQ multiplex PCR; the TCRdb copy retains only in-frame clones and omits some. The sample consists of about 220,000 clones, about 86% of them appearing once. Sequencing was done on a sample of peripheral blood. The receptors come from a woman in her 30s who had recovered from COVID-19. The CDR3 runs from the conserved cysteine through the conserved F or W. D genes are given only for firm matches. The listing skips clone size in some rows; elsewhere it reads once, few, many or a size class.

>TRBV29-1|.|TRBJ2-3|.
TGCAGCAAATGGACAGATGGCACAGATACGCAGTATTTT
CSKWTDGTDTQYF
>TRBV7-9|.|TRBJ2-5|.
TGTGCCAGCAGCTTAGCGGGGAGGCGAGAGACCCAGTACTTC
CASSLAGRRETQYF
>TRBV28|many|TRBJ1-6|.
TGTGCCAGCAGTCCGCTATTGACACCCCTCCACTTT
CASSPLLTPLHF
>TRBV7-7|.|TRBJ2-2|TRBD2
TGTGCTAGCACCCCGAGACTAGCGGGAGAAACCGGGGAGCTGTTTTTT
CASTPRLAGETGELFF
>TRBV10-3|few|TRBJ2-7|TRBD2
TGTGCCATTAGCCCTGGTAGCGGGAGGGCCCGCGAGCAGTACTTC
CAISPGSGRAREQYF
>TRBV29-1|few|TRBJ1-3|.
TGCAGCTTCTCCCGTGGAAACACCATATATTTT
CSFSRGNTIYF
>TRBV28|.|TRBJ2-5|TRBD2
TGTGCCAGCAGCTTACCCTCAGGACTAGCCCAGTACTTC
CASSLPSGLAQYF
>TRBV10-1|.|TRBJ2-1|TRBD2
TGCGCCAGCAGTGAGTCGCGGGAGGGGGCCTACAATGAGCAGTTCTTC
CASSESREGAYNEQFF
>TRBV5-1|.|TRBJ2-5|TRBD1
TGCGCCAGCAGCACCGGGACAGCTAGCCAAGAGACCCAGTACTTC
CASSTGTASQETQYF
>TRBV6-5|once|TRBJ2-7|TRBD2
TGTGCCAGCAGGGTTAGCGGGAGTACCTACGAGCAGTACTTC
CASRVSGSTYEQYF
>TRBV27|.|TRBJ2-2|TRBD2
TGTGCCAGCCTAGCGGGGGTGAACACCGGGGAGCTGTTTTTT
CASLAGVNTGELFF
>TRBV3-1/TRBV3-2|.|TRBJ1-1|.
TGTGCCAGCAGCCAATCAGGGAACACTGAAGCTTTCTTT
CASSQSGNTEAFF
>TRBV9|once|TRBJ2-5|TRBD2
TGTGCCAGCAGCGCCTCTCAACTAGCGGAAGAGACCCAGTACTTC
CASSASQLAEETQYF
>TRBV6-6|.|TRBJ2-7|TRBD2
TGTGCCAGCAGTTATGGCGGGAGGGCGGGCTCCTACGAGCAGTACTTC
CASSYGGRAGSYEQYF
>TRBV10-3|.|TRBJ1-3|.
TGTGCCATCAACCGAGACTTGGGACAAGGAAACACCATATATTTT
CAINRDLGQGNTIYF
>TRBV6-6|.|TRBJ2-3|.
TGTGCCAGCAAATTACGGTCTAGCACAGATACGCAGTATTTT
CASKLRSSTDTQYF
>TRBV3-1/TRBV3-2|.|TRBJ1-2|TRBD1
TGTGCCAGCAGCCAAGATAGGGGACAGGGGGTCCTGGGCTACACCTTC
CASSQDRGQGVLGYTF
>TRBV7-2|.|TRBJ2-7|TRBD1
TGTGCCAGCAGCTTAGTTCCAGGGGGCCACGAGCAGTACTTC
CASSLVPGGHEQYF
>TRBV5-4|.|TRBJ2-5|.
TGTGCCAGCAGCTTGGGACAGGCTTTACAAGAGACCCAGTACTTC
CASSLGQALQETQYF
>TRBV7-9|few|TRBJ2-7|.
TGTGCCAGCAGCAAGAGACAGGTGAGCTCCTACGAGCAGTACTTC
CASSKRQVSSYEQYF
>TRBV5-1|.|TRBJ1-2|.
TGCGCCAGCAGCTTGGACGGGTCTGGCTACACCTTC
CASSLDGSGYTF
>TRBV7-3|.|TRBJ2-5|.
TGTGCCAGCAGCTTAACGGTCACTCACCAAGAGACCCAGTACTTC
CASSLTVTHQETQYF
>TRBV7-9|few|TRBJ2-4|TRBD1
TGTGCCAGCAGCTCGGGACAGTATATTAAAAACATTCAGTACTTC
CASSSGQYIKNIQYF
>TRBV28|.|TRBJ2-7|TRBD1
TGTGCCAGCAGCCCAGGACAGGGTAGACACGAGCAGTACTTC
CASSPGQGRHEQYF
>TRBV7-2|.|TRBJ2-7|.
TGTGCCAGCAAAGGAACAGATTCCTACGAGCAGTACTTC
CASKGTDSYEQYF
>TRBV3-1/TRBV3-2|.|TRBJ2-1|TRBD1
TGTGCCAGCAGCCTTGGGACAGGGGGCTCTGAGCAGTTCTTC
CASSLGTGGSEQFF
>TRBV30|.|TRBJ2-7|TRBD1
TGTGCCTGGAGGGGGACAGGGGGAATAGCCTACGAGCAGTACTTC
CAWRGTGGIAYEQYF
>TRBV5-4|.|TRBJ1-5|TRBD1
TGTGCCAGCAGCTTGGGGAACGGACAGGGGAATCAGCCCCAGCATTTT
CASSLGNGQGNQPQHF
>TRBV7-8|.|TRBJ1-5|.
TGTGCCAGCAGCCCGGGGGGGTATAGCAATCAGCCCCAGCATTTT
CASSPGGYSNQPQHF
>TRBV6-1|.|TRBJ2-5|TRBD1
TGTGCCAGCAGTGAGGACAGGGGGGATGGAGAGACCCAGTACTTC
CASSEDRGDGETQYF
>TRBV9|.|TRBJ2-1|.
TGTGCCAGCAGCGCCACAGGGCTGCCATACAATGAGCAGTTCTTC
CASSATGLPYNEQFF
>TRBV27|.|TRBJ1-5|.
TGTGCCAGCAGTCTCAGGGAGGCCAATCAGCCCCAGCATTTT
CASSLREANQPQHF
>TRBV5-5|.|TRBJ2-7|.
TGTGCCAGCAGCCCCCTGACAGAAACCTACGAGCAGTACTTC
CASSPLTETYEQYF
>TRBV7-2|.|TRBJ2-2|TRBD2
TGTGCCAGCAGCTTCGGCGGGAGGGCGAACACCGGGGAGCTGTTTTTT
CASSFGGRANTGELFF
>TRBV28|.|TRBJ2-1|.
TGTGCCGTTGGAGTGAATGAGCAGTTCTTC
CAVGVNEQFF
>TRBV30|.|TRBJ2-7|TRBD2
TGTGCCTGGAGTGTATCTAGCGGGCCTTCCTACGAGCAGTACTTC
CAWSVSSGPSYEQYF
>TRBV30|.|TRBJ2-7|TRBD2
TGTGCCTCAGTCCGCGGGAGAGCCTACGAGCAGTACTTC
CASVRGRAYEQYF
>TRBV5-1|.|TRBJ2-7|TRBD2
TGCGCCAGCAGCTTGGAGGCTCCAGCGGGAGAGGTCTACGAGCAGTACTTC
CASSLEAPAGEVYEQYF
>TRBV5-1|.|TRBJ2-1|TRBD2
TGCGCCGGGAGCCCGGGACTAGCGGGAGAGGGTGAGCAGTTCTTC
CAGSPGLAGEGEQFF